These 22 T cell receptor beta chains share one sample of origin, sequenced in a study of blood T cell repertoires in COVID-19. Sequencing was performed with immunoSEQ multiplex PCR; in TCRdb, only in-frame clones are kept and a portion is missing. The repertoire holds a few hundred thousand clones, about 90% seen once, with less than 3.5% in the top ten. The sample was PBMCs or T cells enriched from blood (not recorded which). These receptor sequences come from a woman aged 50 to 65 who had been exposed to COVID-19.

About this clone: One junction end does not reproduce the germline sequence, and a read error may be involved. V and J are TRBV2 and TRBJ1-1; no firm D call. The CDR3 is 13 residues long. The germline gives CDR1 SNHLY, CDR2 FYNNEI. The CDR3 nucleotides read TGTGCCAGCAGAGAAGGCGCGAACACTGAAGCTTTCTTT. Encoded protein: CASREGANTEAFF.

The gene calls are TRBV28 and TRBJ2-5, with 7 positions matching TRBD1. CDR3 size: 15 residues. Germline loops: CDR1 MDHEN, CDR2 SYDVKM. Trimming removed 3 bases from V and 5 bases from J; junction bases left unmatched: 9. The CDR3 reads CASSFRKTGRETQYF. CDR3 in DNA: TGTGCCAGCAGTTTCCGCAAGACAGGGCGCGAGACCCAGTACTTC.

This clone showed up just once. The chain combines TRBV6-5 with TRBJ2-7; 11 positions agree with TRBD1. This CDR3 comprises 15 residues. V lost 0 bases and J lost 5; bases outside the gene matches: 3. The germline gives CDR1 MNHEY, CDR2 SVGAGI. CDR3 DNA sequence: TGTGCCAGCAGTTACTCGTGGACAGGGGGCAACGAGCAGTACTTC. Amino acid sequence: CASSYSWTGGNEQYF.

The V and J genes are TRBV5-5 and TRBJ1-4, with 8 bases identical to TRBD1. This CDR3 has 14 amino acids. Per germline, CDR1 SGHKS and CDR2 YYEKEE (reference sequence). Losses at the gene ends were 2 bases for V and 8 bases for J; bases not matched to a gene: 5. The CDR3: CASSFQGAREKLFF. CDR3 nucleotides: TGTGCCAGCAGCTTTCAGGGGGCGCGGGAAAAACTGTTTTTT.

This chain connects TRBV7-9 to TRBJ1-2, with 8 positions matching TRBD1. Germline lookup yields CDR1 SEHNR and CDR2 FQNEAQ (reference sequence). J gave up 2 bases and V 7 bases, and 15 bases lay outside the gene matches. The CDR3 contains 17 residues. The CDR3 nucleotides read TGTGCCAGCAAGGAAGGACAGGGTCGTTTAAGGAACTATGGCTACACCTTC. It yields the protein CASKEGQGRLRNYGYTF.

The V call is TRBV18, the J call TRBJ2-5; 7 bases align to TRBD1. Losses at the gene ends were 8 bases for V and 5 bases for J; bases not matched to a gene: 20. Germline lookup yields CDR1 KGHSH and CDR2 LQKENI. The CDR3 spans 17 residues. In nucleotides, the CDR3 is TGTGCCAGCCGCCCTAACCTTAAGGGGGCAGGGTTGGAGACCCAGTACTTC. It translates to CASRPNLKGAGLETQYF.

The chain combines TRBV5-1 with TRBJ2-2, with 9 bases matching TRBD2. Germline V gives CDR1 SGHRS, CDR2 YFSETQ. This CDR3 is 17 amino acids long. J lost 0 bases, V lost 2 bases, and 5 bases had no gene match. CDR3 sequence (DNA): TGCGCCAGCAGCTTTGAGGGACTAGCAACGAACACCGGGGAGCTGTTTTTT. Translating it yields CASSFEGLATNTGELFF.

This clone was counted between two and nine times. The J gene is TRBJ1-6, the V gene TRBV5-1; D unclear. The germline V gene has CDR1 SGHRS and CDR2 YFSETQ. Trimming stripped 0 bases from V and 0 bases from J, with 10 bases between. This CDR3 contains 17 residues. CDR3 in DNA: TGCGCCAGCAGCTTGGGTCGGGGTCCCTCCTATAATTCACCCCTCCACTTT. This translates into CASSLGRGPSYNSPLHF.

The V call is TRBV14, the J call TRBJ1-1; 10 bases fit TRBD1. V lost 4 bases and J lost 1; bases outside the gene matches: 18. The CDR3 has 20 amino acids. Germline V gene sequence: CDR1 SGHDN, CDR2 FVKESK. The CDR3 coding sequence is TGTGCCAGCAGCCTACATCGACAGGGGGCCGCAGACCGAAAGAACACTGAAGCTTTCTTT. Translated, it gives CASSLHRQGAADRKNTEAFF.

For this clone: The junction and the germline gene differ at one end; a read error may be behind it. V gene TRBV20-1 combines with J gene TRBJ2-5, with TRBD1 as a possible D gene (5 bases). Germline CDR1 and CDR2: DFQATT and SNEGSKA (reference sequence). This CDR3 has 10 amino acids. The CDR3 sequence is CSASHRGPNF. CDR3 nucleotide sequence: TGCAGTGCTAGTCATAGGGGCCCAAACTTC.

The V call is TRBV2, the J call TRBJ1-2, with TRBD1 as a possible D gene (5 bases). V lost 7 bases and J 0 bases, leaving 9 bases between the germline ends. There are 13 residues in the CDR3. CDR1 and CDR2 (germline): SNHLY, FYNNEI. The CDR3 loop is CASTPGTNYGYTF. For the CDR3, the DNA is TGTGCCAGCACCCCAGGGACTAACTATGGCTACACCTTC.

The V and J genes are TRBV3-1 (or the pseudogene TRBV3-2) and TRBJ2-3; TRBD2 matches 11 bases. The ends lost 4 bases at V and 4 bases at J; junction bases unmatched: 7. The germline V gene has CDR1 LGHDT and CDR2 YNNKEL (reference sequence). The CDR3 is 16 residues long. CDR3: CASSPRLAGGSDTQYF. The CDR3 DNA reads TGTGCCAGCAGCCCACGGCTAGCGGGGGGTTCAGATACGCAGTATTTT.

This clone appeared once. The chain uses TRBV11-2 and TRBJ2-7; tentative D call: TRBD1 (6 bases). Trimming removed 2 bases from V and 1 base from J, with 15 bases in between. The CDR3 loop spans 16 amino acids. CDR1 and CDR2 from the germline V gene are SGHAT and FQNNGV. The CDR3 DNA reads as TGTGCCAGCAGCTTATCGGGCAGGGGAGTATCCTACGAGCAGTACTTC. Residues: CASSLSGRGVSYEQYF.

The chain links TRBV30 to TRBJ2-7; TRBD1 matches at 10 bases. CDR1 and CDR2 from the germline V gene are GTSNPN and SVGIG (reference sequence). This CDR3 has 14 residues. V dropped 3 bases and J dropped 1; count of bases not matched to a gene: 3. In nucleotides, the CDR3 is TGTGCCTGGAGCGACAGGGGGCAGTCCTACGAGCAGTACTTC. It yields the protein CAWSDRGQSYEQYF.

The J gene is TRBJ2-7, the V gene TRBV28; TRBD2 matches at 12 bases. The V segment lost 6 bases and the J segment 4 bases; nucleotides outside the gene matches: 7. The CDR3 consists of 15 residues. Germline values: CDR1 MDHEN, CDR2 SYDVKM. CDR3 sequence (DNA): TGTGCCAGCAGGGGTCTAGCGGGGGGGCAGTACGAGCAGTACTTC. Residues: CASRGLAGGQYEQYF.

This chain uses TRBV21-1 with TRBJ2-7; the table's D call, TRBD1, was not checked against the DNA. TRBV21-1 is a pseudogene locus. CDR3 size: 13 residues. CDR3 nucleotide sequence: TGTGCCAGCAGAACGGACAGGGGCCACGAGCAGTACTTC. Translated, it gives CASRTDRGHEQYF.

The gene calls are TRBV28 and TRBJ2-1; 14 bases line up with TRBD2. Losses at the gene ends were 5 bases for V and 4 bases for J; bases not matched to a gene: 10. Germline V gives CDR1 MDHEN, CDR2 SYDVKM. CDR3 length: 18 amino acids. The CDR3 coding sequence is TGTGCCAGCAGTCCCCTCGGACTAGCGGGGGGAATTTACAATGAGCAGTTCTTC. Translation gives CASSPLGLAGGIYNEQFF.

This chain links TRBV5-8 with TRBJ1-2; D possibly corresponds to TRBD1 (6 bases). V lost 4 bases to trimming and J lost 6 bases, with 19 bases between them. CDR3 size: 15 residues. CDR1 is SGHTS and CDR2 is YDEGEE in the germline V gene. CDR3 loop: CASSLPAGVFDGYTF. The CDR3 nucleotides read TGTGCCAGCAGCCTACCCGCAGGGGTATTCGATGGCTACACCTTC.

V and J are TRBV28 and TRBJ1-5, with a weak D call TRBD1 (6 bases). This CDR3 comprises 16 residues. Trimming cost V 5 bases and J 0 bases, with 14 bases left between them. Germline values: CDR1 MDHEN, CDR2 SYDVKM. CDR3: CASSPPGTHSNQPQHF. The CDR3, as DNA: TGTGCCAGCAGTCCCCCCGGGACACATAGCAATCAGCCCCAGCATTTT.

The chain couples TRBV5-8 to TRBJ1-5, with 11 bases fitting TRBD1. This CDR3 spans 15 amino acids. Looked up from germline, CDR1 is SGHTS and CDR2 is YDEGEE. J lost 8 bases, V lost 6 bases, and 10 bases had no gene match. The CDR3 spells CASTRTGGSKEPQHF. In DNA, the CDR3 is TGTGCCAGCACCAGGACAGGGGGCTCCAAAGAGCCCCAGCATTTT. Together with reference TRBV5-8 and TRBJ1-5, the CDR3 gives the full variable domain: EAGVTQSPTHLIKTRGQQATLRCSPISGHTSVYWYQQALGLGLQFLLWYDEGEERNRGNFPPRFSGRQFPNYSSELNVNALELEDSALYLCASTRTGGSKEPQHFGDGTRLSIL.

This clone appeared once. This sequence joins TRBV3-1 (or the pseudogene TRBV3-2) and TRBJ2-5; TRBD2 matches 10 bases. This CDR3 is built from 15 residues. Germline loops: CDR1 LGHDT, CDR2 YNNKEL (reference sequence). Trimming took 7 bases from V and 6 from J; bases not matched to a gene: 11. The CDR3 loop reads CASKSERGGEKTQYF. CDR3 bases: TGTGCCAGCAAGTCCGAGCGGGGGGGTGAAAAGACCCAGTACTTC.

The chain couples TRBV19 to TRBJ1-5; 7 bases are shared with TRBD1. With 5 bases clipped from V and 0 bases from J, the junction kept 4 bases outside the gene matches. Germline CDR1 is LNHDA and CDR2 is SQIVND (reference sequence). The length of the CDR3 is 15 residues. CDR3 residues: CASSPGTASNQPQHF. The CDR3 region has the DNA TGTGCCAGTAGTCCCGGGACAGCTAGCAATCAGCCCCAGCATTTT.